This T cell receptor (beta chain) was observed in a study of cytomegalovirus exposure and HLA in healthy donors. Between the trimmed V and J ends, which lost 1 base and 5 bases, there was a span of 5 bases. Germline V lookup: CDR1 SGHAT, CDR2 FQNNGV. This CDR3 is 12 amino acids long. The PCR used 60 Vbeta and 13 Jbeta primers. This table comes from immunoSEQ multiplex PCR, and its TCRdb copy is limited to in-frame clones, with some not included. The sample has tens of thousands of clones, roughly 80% seen once. The receptor comes from a man in his forties in good health and CMV-seronegative. The sequencing input was PBMCs. The chain carries TRBV11-2 and TRBJ1-1; D is perhaps TRBD1 (5 bases). The CDR3 DNA is TGTGCCAGCAGCTTAGGGACAACTGAAGCTTTCTTT. Residues: CASSLGTTEAFF.